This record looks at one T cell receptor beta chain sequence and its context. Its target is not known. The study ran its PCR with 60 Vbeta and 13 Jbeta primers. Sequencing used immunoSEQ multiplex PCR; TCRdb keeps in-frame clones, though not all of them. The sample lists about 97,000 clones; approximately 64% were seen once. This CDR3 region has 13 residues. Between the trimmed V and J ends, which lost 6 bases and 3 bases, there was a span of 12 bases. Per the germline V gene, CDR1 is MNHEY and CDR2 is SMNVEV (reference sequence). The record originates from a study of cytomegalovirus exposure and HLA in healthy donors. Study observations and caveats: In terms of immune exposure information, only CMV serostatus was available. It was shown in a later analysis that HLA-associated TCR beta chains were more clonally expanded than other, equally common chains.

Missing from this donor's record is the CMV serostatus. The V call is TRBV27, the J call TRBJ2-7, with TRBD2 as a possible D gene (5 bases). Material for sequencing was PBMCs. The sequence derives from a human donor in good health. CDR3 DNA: TGTGCCAGCAGCCCCCGGACTGGCTACGAGCAGTACTTC. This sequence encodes CASSPRTGYEQYF.